Here is one T cell receptor beta chain with its context. The antigen remains undetermined. The CDR3 extends over 13 amino acids. The germline V gene encodes CDR1 SQVTM and CDR2 ANQGSEA. TRB cDNA libraries were made by UMI-labeled 5' RACE. No DNA is given; TCRdb re-called the 5' RACE reads and lists each CDR3 protein once. Listed are approximately 96,000 distinct CDR3 sequences; 0.85% to 1.4% falls within the top ten. The record originates from a study of CXCR3-negative and CXCR3-positive naive CD8 T cells. Study-wide results and caveats: TRB CDR3s were more hydrophobic in CXCR3-positive than in CXCR3-negative naive cells.

This sequence joins TRBV29-1 and TRBJ2-5; with no DNA, the TCRdb D assignment of TRBD1 cannot be verified. The source material was naive CXCR3+ CD8+ T cells from blood. Regarding subset: CD45RO-CCR7+CD27+CD95- naive CD8+ T cells expressing CXCR3 (TNR3+). The TCR originated in a human donor in good health. Some clones in this sample may be carry-over from other donors' samples. CDR3 sequence: CSTFGQGQETQYF. Full variable domain (missing parts from reference TRBV29-1 and TRBJ2-5): SAVISQKPSRDICQRGTSLTIQCQVDSQVTMMFWYRQQPGQSLTLIATANQGSEATYESGFVIDKFPISRPNLTFSTLTVSNMSPEDSSIYLCSTFGQGQETQYFGPGTRLLVL.